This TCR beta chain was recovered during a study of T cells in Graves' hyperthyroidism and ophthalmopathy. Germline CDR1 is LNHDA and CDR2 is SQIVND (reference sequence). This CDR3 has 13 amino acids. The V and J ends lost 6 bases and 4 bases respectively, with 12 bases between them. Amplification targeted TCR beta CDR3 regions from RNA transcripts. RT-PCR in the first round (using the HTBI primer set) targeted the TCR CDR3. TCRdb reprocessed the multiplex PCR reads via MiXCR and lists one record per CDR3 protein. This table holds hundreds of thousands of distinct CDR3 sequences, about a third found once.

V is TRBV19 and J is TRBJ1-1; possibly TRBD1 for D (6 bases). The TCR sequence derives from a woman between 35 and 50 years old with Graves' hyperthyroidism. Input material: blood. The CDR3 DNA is TGTGCCAGTAGGATCGGACAGATCACTGAAGCTTTCTTT. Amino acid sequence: CASRIGQITEAFF. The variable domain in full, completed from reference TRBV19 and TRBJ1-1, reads DGGITQSPKYLFRKEGQNVTLSCEQNLNHDAMYWYRQDPGQGLRLIYYSQIVNDFQKGDIAEGYSVSREKKESFPLTVTSAQKNPTAFYLCASRIGQITEAFFGQGTRLTVV.